This TCR beta chain came from a study of control samples from healthy donors and cancer patients. This clone was seen a single time. Some clones are missing from TCRdb's copy, which holds only in-frame ones; the method was immunoSEQ multiplex PCR. The repertoire consists of about 120,000 clones, with approximately 90% occurring once and the leading ten covering 7.8%. Germline V gene data show CDR1 as SGHVS and CDR2 as FQNEAQ. The CDR3 runs to 18 residues. V lost 2 bases, J lost 2 bases, and 13 bases stayed unmatched. The V call is TRBV7-8, the J call TRBJ2-7, with 9 bases aligning to TRBD2. The sequencing input was blood. This receptor was identified in a woman aged 18-29 years in good health. The CDR3 DNA sequence: TGTGCCAGCAGCTTAAAGCTAGCGGGGCTACAAACTCCCTACGAGCAGTACTTC. It codes for CASSLKLAGLQTPYEQYF.